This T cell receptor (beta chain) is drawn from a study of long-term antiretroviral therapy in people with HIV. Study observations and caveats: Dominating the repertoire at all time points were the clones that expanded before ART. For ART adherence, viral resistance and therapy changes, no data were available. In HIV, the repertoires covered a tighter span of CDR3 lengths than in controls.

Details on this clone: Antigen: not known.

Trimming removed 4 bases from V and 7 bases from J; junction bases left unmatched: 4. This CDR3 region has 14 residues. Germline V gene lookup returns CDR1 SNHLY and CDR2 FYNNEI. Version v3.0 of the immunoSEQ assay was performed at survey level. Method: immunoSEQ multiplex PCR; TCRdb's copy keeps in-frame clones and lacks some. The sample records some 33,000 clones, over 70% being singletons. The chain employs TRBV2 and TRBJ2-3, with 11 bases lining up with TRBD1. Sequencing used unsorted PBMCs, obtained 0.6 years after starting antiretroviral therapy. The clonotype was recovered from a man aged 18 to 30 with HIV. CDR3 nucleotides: TGTGCCAGCAGTGGGGACAGGGGGACTAATACGCAGTATTTT. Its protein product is CASSGDRGTNTQYF.